The 4 T cell receptor beta chains listed next were all sequenced from one sample in a study of T cells in localized non-small cell lung cancer (dated by TCRdb to the early 2020s). Library method: the immunoSEQ multiplex PCR assay. TCRdb re-hosts the immuneACCESS table, in-frame sequences only. Its copies lack some clones; in the studies checked, an unresolved V gene accounts for under half of them, and the cause for the rest is not known. The sample table contains approximately 4,500 clones; only one count was recorded for under 40% of them. The ten largest clones add up to approximately 8.2% of the sample. The sequences come from lung tumor tissue, collected before any cancer treatment. The receptors were gathered from a male donor older than 55 with stage I lung adenocarcinoma.

Relative to its sample, this clone is medium-sized. This sequence joins TRBV11-3 and TRBJ2-7, with D tentatively TRBD1 or TRBD2 (6 bases each). Germline CDR1 is SGHNT and CDR2 is YENEEA. The CDR3 has 14 amino acids. Trimming took off 6 bases at V and 7 bases at J, with 19 bases between the two ends. CDR3 in DNA: TGTGCCAGCAGTCCGACCGGGGGCTCTCGGGAGCAGTACTTC. It translates to CASSPTGGSREQYF.

This clone occurred a few times. The chain uses TRBV23-1 and TRBJ2-1; D is uncertain. TRBV23-1 has ORF status, its function being uncertain. V dropped 6 bases and J dropped 4 bases, with 10 bases sitting between them. There are 13 residues in the CDR3. The CDR3 bases are TGCGCCAGCAGCTGGACCTCATACAATGAGCAGTTCTTC. Its translation is CASSWTSYNEQFF.

The gene calls are TRBV18 and TRBJ2-6; 7 bases agree with TRBD1. Germline V gene lookup returns CDR1 KGHSH and CDR2 LQKENI. Germline trimming cut 3 bases from V and 0 bases from J; bases unmatched to any gene: 5. The CDR3 contains 17 residues. The CDR3 DNA is TGTGCCAGCTCACCGGGGACAGCTAGCTCTGGGGCCAACGTCCTGACTTTC. The encoded protein is CASSPGTASSGANVLTF.

The chain recombines TRBV15 with TRBJ1-2, with a possible D match to TRBD1 (6 bases). The V end lost 1 base, the J end lost 5 bases, and 14 bases lay between the germline ends. The CDR3 is 15 amino acids. Germline values: CDR1 LNHNV, CDR2 YYDKDF (reference sequence). CDR3 sequence: CATSRGTGSGYGYTF. CDR3 sequence (DNA): TGTGCCACCAGCAGAGGCACAGGGAGTGGGTATGGCTACACCTTC.